This paragraph reports one T cell receptor (beta chain). Its antigen is undetermined. It was with 60 Vbeta and 13 Jbeta primers that the PCR ran. Sequencing was performed with immunoSEQ multiplex PCR; in TCRdb, only in-frame clones are kept and a portion is missing. Here the sample spans approximately 110,000 clones, 55% to 65% being singletons. This record belongs to a study of cytomegalovirus exposure and HLA in healthy donors. General observations from the study: About 87% or about 30% of the time was how often most TCR beta V segments were productive, according to an earlier analysis. When analyzed later, a missense DCLRE1C variant was found to be linked to TCR beta V- and J-gene trimming. Sequencing likely caused a cluster of highly shared sequence variants.

CDR1 is LNHDA, CDR2 SQIVND, per germline (reference sequence). The CDR3 spans 15 residues. The chain has TRBV19 and TRBJ2-5; D not certain. The J call is in doubt because the DNA end fits TRBJ2-7 better. The material sequenced was PBMCs. The receptor's source is a man aged 25 to 40 in good health and CMV-seropositive. CDR3 region: CASSSNTPFSYEQYF. For the CDR3, the DNA is TGTGCCAGTAGTAGTAATACCCCCTTCTCCTACGAGCAGTACTTC.